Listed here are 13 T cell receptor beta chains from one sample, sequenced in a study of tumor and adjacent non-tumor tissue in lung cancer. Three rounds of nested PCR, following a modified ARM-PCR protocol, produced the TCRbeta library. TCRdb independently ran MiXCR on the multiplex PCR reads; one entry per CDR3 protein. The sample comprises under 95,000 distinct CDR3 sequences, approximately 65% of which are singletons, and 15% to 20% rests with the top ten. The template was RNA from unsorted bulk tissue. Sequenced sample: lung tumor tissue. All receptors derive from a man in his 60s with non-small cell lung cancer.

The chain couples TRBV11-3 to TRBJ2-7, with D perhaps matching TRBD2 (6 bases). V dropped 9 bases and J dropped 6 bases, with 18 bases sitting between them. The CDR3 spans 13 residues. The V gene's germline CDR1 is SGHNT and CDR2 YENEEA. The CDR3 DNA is TGTGCCAGTAGCGGAAGACGGCTAGGCGAGCAGTACTTC. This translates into CASSGRRLGEQYF.

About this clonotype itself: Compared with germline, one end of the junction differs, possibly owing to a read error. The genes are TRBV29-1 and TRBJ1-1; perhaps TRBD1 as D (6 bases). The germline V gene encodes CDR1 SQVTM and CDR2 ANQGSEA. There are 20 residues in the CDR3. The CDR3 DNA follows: TGCAGCGTTGAAGATCTGGGTTTGGTGTGGGGGGCGCGAGATCCAGTTGAAGATTTCTTT. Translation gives CSVEDLGLVWGARDPVEDFF.

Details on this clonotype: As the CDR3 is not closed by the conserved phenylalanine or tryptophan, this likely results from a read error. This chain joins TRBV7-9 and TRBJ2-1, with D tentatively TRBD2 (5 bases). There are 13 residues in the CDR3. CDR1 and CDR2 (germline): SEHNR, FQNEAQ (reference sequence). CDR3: CASRETSSNEQFS. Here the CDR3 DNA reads TGTGCCAGCCGGGAAACTTCCTCCAATGAGCAGTTCTCC.

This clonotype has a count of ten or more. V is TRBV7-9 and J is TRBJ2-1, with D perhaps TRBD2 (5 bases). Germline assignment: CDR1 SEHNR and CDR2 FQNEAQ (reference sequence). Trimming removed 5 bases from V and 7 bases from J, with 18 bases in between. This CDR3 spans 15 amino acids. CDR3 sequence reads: CASSPSGMVENEQFF. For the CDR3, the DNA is TGTGCCAGCAGCCCCTCGGGGATGGTGGAGAATGAGCAGTTCTTC.

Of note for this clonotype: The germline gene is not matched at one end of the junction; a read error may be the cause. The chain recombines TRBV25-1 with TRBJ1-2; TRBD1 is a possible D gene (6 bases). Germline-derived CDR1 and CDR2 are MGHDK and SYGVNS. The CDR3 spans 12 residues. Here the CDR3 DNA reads TGTGCCAACGACAGGAGTAACTATGGCTACGCCTTC. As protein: CANDRSNYGYAF.

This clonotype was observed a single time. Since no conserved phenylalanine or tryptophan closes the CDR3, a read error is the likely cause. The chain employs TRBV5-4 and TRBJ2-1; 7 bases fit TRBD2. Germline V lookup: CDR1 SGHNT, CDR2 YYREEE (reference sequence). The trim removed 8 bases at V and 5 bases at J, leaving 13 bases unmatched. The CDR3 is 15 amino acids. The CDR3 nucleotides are TGTGCCAGAAGCGAAGATGGGAGGGGAGACAATGAGCAGTTCCTC. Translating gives CARSEDGRGDNEQFL.

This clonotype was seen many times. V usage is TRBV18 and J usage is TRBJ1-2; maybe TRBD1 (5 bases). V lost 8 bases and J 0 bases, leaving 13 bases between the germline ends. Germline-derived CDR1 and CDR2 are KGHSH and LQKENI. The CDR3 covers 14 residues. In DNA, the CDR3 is TGTGCCAGCCTCGGGGCCGGAACTAACTATGGCTACACCTTC. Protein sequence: CASLGAGTNYGYTF.

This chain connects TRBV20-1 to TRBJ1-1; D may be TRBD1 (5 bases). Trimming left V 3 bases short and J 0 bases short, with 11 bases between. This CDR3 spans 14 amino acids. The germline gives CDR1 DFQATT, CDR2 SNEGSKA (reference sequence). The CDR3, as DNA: TGCAGTGCTAGGTTCGAGGACATGAACACTGAAGCTTTCTTT. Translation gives CSARFEDMNTEAFF.

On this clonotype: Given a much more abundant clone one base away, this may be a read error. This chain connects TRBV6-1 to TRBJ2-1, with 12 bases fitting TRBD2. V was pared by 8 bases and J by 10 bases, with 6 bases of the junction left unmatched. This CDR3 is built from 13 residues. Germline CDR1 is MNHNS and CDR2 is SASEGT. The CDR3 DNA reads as TGTGCCAGCGAGACTAGCGGGAGTACGGAGCAGTTCTTC. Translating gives CASETSGSTEQFF.

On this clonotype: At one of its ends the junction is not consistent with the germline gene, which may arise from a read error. The CDR3 spells CARSFGDRSGEQFF. CDR3 bases: TGTGCCAGGAGCTTTGGGGACAGGTCGGGGGAGCAGTTCTTC. The rearrangement links TRBV7-9 to TRBJ2-1, with TRBD1 matching 8 bases. The CDR3 runs 14 residues. Per germline, CDR1 SEHNR and CDR2 FQNEAQ (reference sequence).

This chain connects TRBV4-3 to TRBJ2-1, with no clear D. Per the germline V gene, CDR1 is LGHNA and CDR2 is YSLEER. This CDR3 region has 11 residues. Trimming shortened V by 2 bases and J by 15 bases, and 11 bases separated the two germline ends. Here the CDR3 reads CASSQYDIWFF. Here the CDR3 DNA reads TGCGCCAGCAGCCAATATGACATTTGGTTCTTC.

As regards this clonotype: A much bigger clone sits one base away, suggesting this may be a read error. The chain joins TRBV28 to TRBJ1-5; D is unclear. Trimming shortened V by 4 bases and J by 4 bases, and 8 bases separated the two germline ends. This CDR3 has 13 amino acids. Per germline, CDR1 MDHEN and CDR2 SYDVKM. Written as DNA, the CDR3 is TGTGCCAGCAGTTATGGGCTGAATCAGCCCCAGCATTTT. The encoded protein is CASSYGLNQPQHF.

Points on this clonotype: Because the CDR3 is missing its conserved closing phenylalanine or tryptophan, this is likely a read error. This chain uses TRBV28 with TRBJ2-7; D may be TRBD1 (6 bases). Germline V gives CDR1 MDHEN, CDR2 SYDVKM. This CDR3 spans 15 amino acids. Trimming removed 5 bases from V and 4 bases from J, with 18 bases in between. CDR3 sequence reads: CASSPSGTTAYEQYS. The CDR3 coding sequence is TGTGCCAGCAGTCCCTCCGGGACAACGGCATACGAGCAGTACTCC.